This TCR beta chain was documented in a study of CD8 T cells in Susac syndrome (dated by TCRdb to the late 2010s). About the investigation overall: The study used repertoire sequencing to test whether antigen drove CD8+ T cell activation and differentiation in Susac syndrome. Clonality of the CD8+ T cell repertoire was compared between roughly twelve healthy donors, 14 Susac syndrome patients and 15 multiple sclerosis patients.

RNA was extracted with the RNeasy kit and roughly 0.45 to 1 ug was reverse transcribed using random hexamers. TCR beta CDR3 regions were amplified with the immunoSEQ multiplex PCR assay covering 54 Vbeta and 13 Jbeta segments. To correct PCR amplification bias, a synthetic template baseline was used for both primer optimization and computational correction. The authors processed their data as follows. Reads were assigned to V, D and J genes according to IMGT and analyzed in immunoSEQ Analyzer, with only productive sequences retained. Clonality was computed as one minus Shannon entropy normalized by log2 of the number of productive unique sequences. For each patient and control, public and private clones were evaluated among the 100 most prevalent clones. Clones were defined as Susac-specific when absent from the healthy and MS cohorts, from roughly 1,000 published viral clones and from other ImmuneACCESS disease sequences. The raw public data were reprocessed by TCRdb itself: fastp quality trimming at Q25, MiXCR clonotype calling, in-frame beta chains only. One record per CDR3 amino acid sequence lists the most common genes and DNA. The authors' filters were not applied to this entry. The sample table shows around 50,000 distinct CDR3 sequences, and 80% to 95% are seen once. The ten largest make up roughly 0.4% of the sample.

Peripheral blood CD8+ and CD4+ T cells from healthy donors, Susac syndrome patients and multiple sclerosis patients were profiled using high-throughput TCR beta sequencing. The healthy donors served as controls matched for age and sex. Bulk CD8+ and CD4+ T cells were purified by magnetic negative isolation, whereas CD8+ TEMRA cells were enriched by FACS. Blood was collected in EDTA tubes and processed within 24 hours, with PBMCs isolated through density gradient centrifugation. PBMCs intended for TCR sequencing were cryopreserved in liquid nitrogen and thawed later in a water bath at 37 degrees C. Purity of sorted or isolated CD4+, CD8+ and CD8+ TEMRA cells was at least 90%. Trimming at the junction amounts to 2 bases on V and 6 bases on J, and the germline ends lie 15 bases apart. The CDR3 starts with the cysteine, ends with the phenylalanine, and has 15 residues. Only CDR3 DNA is held: 45 bases, read in frame from base 1. Reading the germline V gene (reference sequence) gives CDR1 SGHNT and CDR2 YYREEE.

Overall results and qualifications from the work: The number of individuals in the TCR sequencing and HLA analysis was recognized as being relatively small.

This clonotype has only one observation. Its cognate antigen has yet to be identified. Base qualities are not at hand, and no much larger clone is one base apart. One read amounts to weak evidence. This receptor chain uses TRBV5-4 and TRBJ2-1; the D segment could be TRBD1, given 6 matching bases. The TCR originated in a human donor in good health. The sample consisted of CD8+ T cells from PBMCs. The CDR3 sequence is CASSFTAGAPNEQFF. The DNA is as follows: TGTGCCAGCAGCTTTACGGCAGGGGCCCCCAATGAGCAGTTCTTC.